This T cell receptor (beta chain) was observed in a study of Tregs in tolerant kidney transplant recipients. This CDR3 comprises 15 residues. Trimming removed 4 bases from V and 0 bases from J, with 7 bases in between. Germline-derived CDR1 and CDR2 are ENHRY and SYGVKD. General study results and limits: Nucleotide sequences could not be compared across some patients' samples due to primer changes. No direct test of biological reproducibility was done here. Activated donor B cell expansion appeared to reveal the most relevant donor-specific TCRbeta repertoire.

For this clone: The target antigen is unknown. Other nucleotide sequences from this sample produce the same CDR3.

Data came from immunoSEQ multiplex PCR; TCRdb stores just in-frame clones and leaves some out. This sample has some 66,000 clones, with roughly 92% found just once. V gene TRBV10-3 combines with J gene TRBJ1-6, with D hard to call. Source: CD8+ T cells from blood, taken before the transplant. The clonotype was recovered from a human donor who received a combined kidney and bone marrow transplant. The CDR3 DNA follows: TGTGCCATCAGTGTAAAGAGCTCCTATAATTCACCCCTCCACTTT. Translating it yields CAISVKSSYNSPLHF.